These T cell receptor beta chains were read from a single sample in a study of T cells in Graves' hyperthyroidism and ophthalmopathy. TCRdb redid the calling of the multiplex PCR reads with MiXCR, one entry per CDR3 protein. Seen here are some 550,000 distinct CDR3 sequences, approximately 15% observed once, and the top ten hold less than 3.5%. The sequencing input was blood. Receptor source: a woman aged 40 to 50 with Graves' ophthalmopathy. Each CDR3 is given with its conserved first and last residue. The D gene is left open where the match is weak. Clone size, where shown, is once, few, many, or a class for clones that have expanded.

V	D	J	size	DNA	CDR3
TRBV19	.	TRBJ2-2	many	TGTGCCAGTAGTAGAATCTCAATGGAGACCGGGGAGCTGTTTTTT	CASSRISMETGELFF
TRBV7-6	.	TRBJ1-5	few	TGTGCCAGCAGCCCGCTCGGTTTTAGTCAGCCCCAGCATTTT	CASSPLGFSQPQHF
TRBV27	.	TRBJ2-7	many	TGTGCCAGCGGGGGAGCACTAACCTCCTACGAGCAGTACTTC	CASGGALTSYEQYF
TRBV28	TRBD2	TRBJ2-1	.	TGTGCCACCGCCGGACTAGCGGATGAGCAGTTCTTC	CATAGLADEQFF
TRBV10-3	TRBD2	TRBJ2-1	few	TGTGCCATCAGTGAGACTAGCGGGAGGGCATTAGACAATGAGCAGTTCTTC	CAISETSGRALDNEQFF
TRBV12-3/TRBV12-4	.	TRBJ1-1	many	TGTGCCAGCAGTTTAGGTTGGCAGGGGCATTCAGCTTTCTTT	CASSLGWQGHSAFF
TRBV12-3/TRBV12-4	.	TRBJ1-1	many	TGTGCCAGCAGTTTTATCGAGAGGCCTGAAGCTTTCTTT	CASSFIERPEAFF
TRBV10-3	TRBD2	TRBJ2-1	many	TGTGCCATCAGTGAGTACGGGACTAGCAATGAGCAGTTCTTC	CAISEYGTSNEQFF
TRBV20-1	.	TRBJ1-5	many	TGCAGTGCGCGCGACAGTTTCTTTAGCAATCAGCCCCAGCATTTT	CSARDSFFSNQPQHF
TRBV10-3	.	TRBJ2-3	.	TGTGCCATCAGTGAGTCGGCTAGCAGGGGAACAGATACGCAGTATTTT	CAISESASRGTDTQYF
TRBV10-3	.	TRBJ2-3	many	TGTGCCATCACTCAAGGGCAGGGCACAGATACGCAGTATTTT	CAITQGQGTDTQYF
TRBV6-1	.	TRBJ2-2	many	TGTGCCAGCAGTGAAGCGACCCTCGGCACCGGGGAGCTGTTTTTT	CASSEATLGTGELFF
TRBV19	.	TRBJ2-1	.	TGTGCCAGTAGTGCACAGGACAGCTACAATGAGCAGTTCTTC	CASSAQDSYNEQFF
TRBV6-1	.	TRBJ1-5	.	TGTGCCAGCCAGGACAGCATCCAGCCCCAGCATTTT	CASQDSIQPQHF
TRBV30	.	TRBJ1-1	many	TGTGCCTGGAGCGGACCCGGCGGAGTAGCTTTCTTT	CAWSGPGGVAFF
TRBV19	.	TRBJ1-4	many	TGTGCCAGTAGGGGACTGACTGCGACTAATGAAAAACTGTTTTTT	CASRGLTATNEKLFF
TRBV5-1	.	TRBJ1-2	many	TGCGCCAGCAGCTTGACCCAGGGAAACTATGGCTACACCTTC	CASSLTQGNYGYTF
TRBV6-1	TRBD2	TRBJ2-7	.	TGTGCCAGCAGTGAAGTAGCGGGAGCTAGGGAGCAGTACTTC	CASSEVAGAREQYF
TRBV2	TRBD1	TRBJ2-7	many	TGTGCCACCCGACAGGGGGCGGAGTACGAGCAGTACTTC	CATRQGAEYEQYF
TRBV6-4	.	TRBJ2-1	many	TGTGCCAGCAGTGATCTCAGAGGGCGGCGAATGAGCTCCTACAATGAGCAGTTCTTC	CASSDLRGRRMSSYNEQFF
TRBV6-1	TRBD2	TRBJ2-3	.	TGTGCCAGCGGGCGGCGGGAGGTGTCAGATACGCAGTATTTT	CASGRREVSDTQYF
TRBV5-8	TRBD1	TRBJ2-7	.	TGTGCCAGCAGCTTAGGACAGGGGCGTGGGGAGCAGTACTTC	CASSLGQGRGEQYF